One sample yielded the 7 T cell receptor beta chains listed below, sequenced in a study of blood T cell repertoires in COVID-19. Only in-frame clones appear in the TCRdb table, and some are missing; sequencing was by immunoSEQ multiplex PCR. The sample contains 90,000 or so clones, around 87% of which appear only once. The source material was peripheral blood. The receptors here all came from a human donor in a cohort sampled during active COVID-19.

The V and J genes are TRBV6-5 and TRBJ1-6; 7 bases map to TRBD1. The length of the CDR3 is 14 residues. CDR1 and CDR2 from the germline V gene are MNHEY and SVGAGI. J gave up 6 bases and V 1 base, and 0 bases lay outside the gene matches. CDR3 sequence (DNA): TGTGCCAGCAGTTACTACAGGGGTAATTCACCCCTCCACTTT. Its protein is CASSYYRGNSPLHF.

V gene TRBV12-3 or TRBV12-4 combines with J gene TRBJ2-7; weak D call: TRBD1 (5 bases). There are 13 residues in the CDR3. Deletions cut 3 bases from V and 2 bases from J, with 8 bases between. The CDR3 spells CASSFQGPYEQYF. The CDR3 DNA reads TGTGCCAGCAGTTTCCAGGGCCCCTACGAGCAGTACTTC.

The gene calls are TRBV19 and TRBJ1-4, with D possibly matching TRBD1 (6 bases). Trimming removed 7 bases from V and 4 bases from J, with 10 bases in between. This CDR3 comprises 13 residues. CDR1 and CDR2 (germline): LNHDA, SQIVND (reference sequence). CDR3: CASTRTDNEKLFF. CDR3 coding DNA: TGTGCCAGTACCCGGACAGATAATGAAAAACTGTTTTTT.

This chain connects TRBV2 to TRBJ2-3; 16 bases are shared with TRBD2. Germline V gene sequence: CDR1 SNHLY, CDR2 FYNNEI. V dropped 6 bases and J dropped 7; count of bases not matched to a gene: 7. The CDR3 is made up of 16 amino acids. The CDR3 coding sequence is TGTGCCAGCAGCCCGGGGACTAGCGGGGGGGTATATACGCAGTATTTT. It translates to CASSPGTSGGVYTQYF.

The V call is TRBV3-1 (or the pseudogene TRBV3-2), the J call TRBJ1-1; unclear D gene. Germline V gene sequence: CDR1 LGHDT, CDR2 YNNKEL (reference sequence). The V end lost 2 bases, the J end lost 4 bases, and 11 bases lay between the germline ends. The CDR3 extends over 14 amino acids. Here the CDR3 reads CASSQWTGGTEAFF. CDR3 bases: TGTGCCAGCAGCCAATGGACGGGAGGCACTGAAGCTTTCTTT.

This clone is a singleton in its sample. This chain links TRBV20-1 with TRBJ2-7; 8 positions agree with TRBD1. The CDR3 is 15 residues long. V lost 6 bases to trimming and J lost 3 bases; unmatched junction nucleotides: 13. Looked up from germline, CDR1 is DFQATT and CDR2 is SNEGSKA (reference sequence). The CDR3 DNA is TGCAGTGCCAGTCCCGGGACAGGAGCCGGCTACGAGCAGTACTTC. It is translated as CSASPGTGAGYEQYF.

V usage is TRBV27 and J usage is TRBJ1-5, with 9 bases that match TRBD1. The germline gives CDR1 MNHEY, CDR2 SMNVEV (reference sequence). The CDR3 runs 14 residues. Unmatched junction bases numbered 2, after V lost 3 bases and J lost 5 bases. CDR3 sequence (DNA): TGTGCCAGCAGTTTGAGGGACAGGGATCAGCCCCAGCATTTT. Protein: CASSLRDRDQPQHF.